This is a list of T cell receptor beta chains from one sample in a study. MiXCR, run by TCRdb on the RT-PCR reads, gives a single entry per CDR3 protein. The table has fewer than 800,000 distinct CDR3 sequences, more than 13% seen once. The specimen sequenced was memory CD4+ T cells from blood. The receptor set was obtained from a female donor in good health, serving as a healthy control. Each CDR3 is given with its conserved first and last residue. The D gene is left open where the match is weak. Clone size, where shown, is once, few, many, or a class for clones that have expanded.

length: 14; V: TRBV7-2; size: few; J: TRBJ2-3; D: NA; CDR3: CASSATMGTDTQYF; DNA: TGTGCCAGCAGCGCTACAATGGGGACAGATACGCAGTATTTT
length: 13; V: TRBV28; size: NA; J: TRBJ1-1; D: NA; CDR3: CASSSIQDTEAFF; DNA: TGTGCCAGCAGTTCAATTCAGGACACTGAAGCTTTCTTT
length: 14; V: TRBV5-1; size: many; J: TRBJ2-3; D: TRBD1; CDR3: CASSFQGATDTQYF; DNA: TGCGCCAGCAGCTTTCAGGGGGCTACAGATACGCAGTATTTT
length: 14; V: TRBV5-1; size: NA; J: TRBJ1-1; D: NA; CDR3: CASSHQSGELEAFF; DNA: TGCGCCAGCAGCCATCAGAGCGGGGAGCTTGAAGCTTTCTTT
length: 15; V: TRBV7-9; size: NA; J: TRBJ2-3; D: NA; CDR3: CASSPLEDYTDTQYF; DNA: TGTGCCAGCAGCCCTCTTGAGGACTACACAGATACGCAGTATTTT
length: 13; V: TRBV5-1; size: many; J: TRBJ1-1; D: TRBD1; CDR3: CASRQDRDREAFF; DNA: TGCGCCAGCAGACAAGACCGGGACAGGGAGGCTTTCTTT
length: 17; V: TRBV28; size: few; J: TRBJ1-4; D: TRBD1; CDR3: CASSWGLTGGTNEKLFF; DNA: TGTGCCAGCAGTTGGGGCCTGACAGGGGGAACTAATGAAAAACTGTTTTTT
length: 17; V: TRBV12-3/TRBV12-4; size: NA; J: TRBJ2-2; D: TRBD1; CDR3: CASSLGSGTGRTGELFF; DNA: TGTGCCAGCAGTTTAGGGAGCGGGACAGGGCGGACCGGGGAGCTGTTTTTT
length: 14; V: TRBV28; size: few; J: TRBJ2-1; D: TRBD1; CDR3: CASRDRGPYNEQFF; DNA: TGTGCCAGCAGGGACAGGGGGCCATACAATGAGCAGTTCTTC
length: 16; V: TRBV9; size: NA; J: TRBJ1-1; D: TRBD1; CDR3: CASSQTLTGAKAEAFF; DNA: TGTGCCAGCAGCCAGACCCTTACAGGGGCGAAGGCTGAAGCTTTCTTT
length: 12; V: TRBV6-5; size: many; J: TRBJ2-1; D: TRBD2; CDR3: CASSGLANEQFF; DNA: TGTGCCAGCAGTGGACTAGCCAATGAGCAGTTCTTC
length: 16; V: TRBV5-1; size: few; J: TRBJ2-4; D: TRBD2; CDR3: CASSLAGGLAKNIQYF; DNA: TGCGCCAGCAGCTTGGCGGGGGGATTAGCCAAAAACATTCAGTACTTC
length: 14; V: TRBV5-5; size: few; J: TRBJ2-5; D: TRBD2; CDR3: CASSFRGDGETQYF; DNA: TGTGCCAGCAGCTTTCGGGGGGACGGAGAGACCCAGTACTTC
length: 12; V: TRBV20-1; size: NA; J: TRBJ2-2; D: NA; CDR3: CSAAQGPGELFF; DNA: TGCAGTGCTGCCCAGGGGCCCGGGGAGCTGTTTTTT
length: 17; V: TRBV20-1; size: few; J: TRBJ1-6; D: NA; CDR3: CSARVEGTSPRSSPLHF; DNA: TGCAGTGCTAGAGTTGAAGGTACCTCCCCAAGGAGTTCACCCCTCCACTTT
length: 17; V: TRBV18; size: few; J: TRBJ2-2; D: TRBD1; CDR3: CASSPDRGLTLTGELFF; DNA: TGTGCCAGCTCACCGGACAGGGGGCTGACGTTGACCGGGGAGCTGTTTTTT
length: 15; V: TRBV9; size: few; J: TRBJ2-3; D: NA; CDR3: CASSTLQGPTDTQYF; DNA: TGTGCCAGCAGCACCTTACAGGGTCCCACAGATACGCAGTATTTT
length: 13; V: TRBV20-1; size: few; J: TRBJ2-7; D: TRBD2; CDR3: CSAEASGLYEQYF; DNA: TGCAGTGCGGAAGCTAGCGGACTCTACGAGCAGTACTTC
length: 14; V: TRBV5-1; size: few; J: TRBJ2-2; D: NA; CDR3: CASSFEPGAGELFF; DNA: TGCGCCAGCAGCTTTGAGCCCGGAGCCGGGGAGCTGTTTTTT
length: 17; V: TRBV20-1; size: few; J: TRBJ1-6; D: NA; CDR3: CSAIDPSQRSYNSPLHF; DNA: TGCAGTGCCATCGATCCCTCTCAACGCTCCTATAATTCACCCCTCCACTTT
length: 15; V: TRBV5-1; size: many; J: TRBJ2-1; D: NA; CDR3: CASSLGVPAYNEQFF; DNA: TGCGCCAGCAGCTTGGGGGTCCCGGCGTACAATGAGCAGTTCTTC
length: 14; V: TRBV7-2; size: NA; J: TRBJ2-7; D: TRBD1; CDR3: CASNRAGGPYEQYF; DNA: TGTGCCAGCAACCGCGCAGGGGGACCCTACGAGCAGTACTTC
length: 15; V: TRBV7-9; size: few; J: TRBJ2-5; D: NA; CDR3: CASSLAGWGQETQYF; DNA: TGTGCCAGCAGCTTAGCAGGATGGGGCCAAGAGACCCAGTACTTC
length: 17; V: TRBV9; size: NA; J: TRBJ2-5; D: NA; CDR3: CASSVGVDDAAGETQYF; DNA: TGTGCCAGCAGCGTAGGGGTTGACGATGCGGCGGGAGAGACCCAGTACTTC
length: 13; V: TRBV7-2; size: many; J: TRBJ2-1; D: NA; CDR3: CASSLGINNEQFF; DNA: TGTGCCAGCAGCTTAGGTATTAACAATGAGCAGTTCTTC
length: 13; V: TRBV6-5; size: few; J: TRBJ1-1; D: TRBD1; CDR3: CASSRPDRSEAFF; DNA: TGTGCCAGCAGTAGGCCGGACAGGTCTGAAGCTTTCTTT
length: 14; V: TRBV7-8; size: few; J: TRBJ2-7; D: TRBD2; CDR3: CASSPYAGVNSQYF; DNA: TGTGCCAGCAGTCCCTACGCGGGAGTGAATAGCCAGTACTTC
length: 15; V: TRBV5-1; size: many; J: TRBJ1-5; D: NA; CDR3: CASSPEGDSYQPQHF; DNA: TGCGCCAGCAGCCCCGAAGGGGACTCATATCAGCCCCAGCATTTT
length: 15; V: TRBV27; size: NA; J: TRBJ2-5; D: NA; CDR3: CASSAEGPIFRTQYF; DNA: TGTGCCAGCAGTGCTGAGGGACCGATATTCAGGACCCAGTACTTC
length: 14; V: TRBV9; size: few; J: TRBJ1-1; D: NA; CDR3: CASSPQVEDTEAFF; DNA: TGTGCCAGCAGCCCCCAAGTTGAGGACACTGAAGCTTTCTTT
length: 17; V: TRBV7-2; size: NA; J: TRBJ2-1; D: TRBD2; CDR3: CASSSRVASGTHNEQFF; DNA: TGTGCCAGCAGCTCAAGGGTTGCTAGCGGTACACACAATGAGCAGTTCTTC
length: 16; V: TRBV5-1; size: many; J: TRBJ1-2; D: NA; CDR3: CASSPEPGLNDYGYTF; DNA: TGCGCCAGCAGCCCCGAACCGGGACTCAATGACTATGGCTACACCTTC
length: 16; V: TRBV5-1; size: few; J: TRBJ2-3; D: NA; CDR3: CASSLALSGGTDTQYF; DNA: TGCGCCAGCAGCTTGGCCCTGTCGGGGGGCACAGATACGCAGTATTTT
length: 17; V: TRBV5-5; size: many; J: TRBJ2-1; D: TRBD1; CDR3: CASSTEDRVISYNEQFF; DNA: TGTGCCAGCAGCACCGAGGACAGGGTAATATCCTACAATGAGCAGTTCTTC
length: 19; V: TRBV27; size: few; J: TRBJ2-3; D: TRBD2; CDR3: CASSLNGGWEGLSTDTQYF; DNA: TGTGCCAGCAGTTTAAATGGGGGGTGGGAGGGCCTTTCCACAGATACGCAGTATTTT
length: 11; V: TRBV30; size: few; J: TRBJ1-1; D: NA; CDR3: CAWSIGSGAFF; DNA: TGTGCCTGGAGTATAGGGTCCGGAGCTTTCTTT
length: 12; V: TRBV28; size: few; J: TRBJ2-3; D: NA; CDR3: CASRGAGLTQYF; DNA: TGTGCCAGCAGGGGGGCTGGACTTACGCAGTATTTT
length: 12; V: TRBV18; size: many; J: TRBJ2-7; D: NA; CDR3: CASSPDDGEQYF; DNA: TGTGCCAGCTCACCGGACGACGGAGAGCAGTACTTC
length: 13; V: TRBV7-9; size: many; J: TRBJ2-3; D: TRBD2; CDR3: CASRAGGRNTQYF; DNA: TGTGCCAGCAGAGCGGGAGGGCGGAATACGCAGTATTTT
length: 13; V: TRBV12-5; size: NA; J: TRBJ2-2; D: NA; CDR3: CASRTANTGELFF; DNA: TGTGCATCCAGGACGGCGAACACCGGGGAGCTGTTTTTT
length: 20; V: TRBV4-1; size: NA; J: TRBJ1-4; D: NA; CDR3: CASSQADPVLTGATNEKLFF; DNA: TGCGCCAGCAGCCAAGCGGATCCAGTACTCACTGGAGCTACTAATGAAAAACTGTTTTTT
length: 13; V: TRBV7-9; size: few; J: TRBJ2-3; D: NA; CDR3: CASNLASTDTQYF; DNA: TGTGCCAGCAACCTAGCTAGCACAGATACGCAGTATTTT
length: 14; V: TRBV5-1; size: many; J: TRBJ1-6; D: NA; CDR3: CASRYQGDNSPLHF; DNA: TGCGCCAGCAGATACCAGGGAGACAATTCACCCCTCCACTTT
length: 14; V: TRBV18; size: NA; J: TRBJ2-7; D: NA; CDR3: CASSPPYGSYEQYF; DNA: TGTGCCAGCTCACCACCCTACGGTTCCTACGAGCAGTACTTC
length: 14; V: TRBV12-3/TRBV12-4; size: few; J: TRBJ2-2; D: NA; CDR3: CASSAQEFSGELFF; DNA: TGTGCCAGCAGTGCACAGGAGTTTAGCGGGGAGCTGTTTTTT
length: 15; V: TRBV6-7; size: NA; J: TRBJ1-1; D: NA; CDR3: CASSRKRRSNTEAFF; DNA: TGTGCCAGCAGCCGAAAAAGGCGTTCGAACACTGAAGCTTTCTTT
length: 15; V: TRBV27; size: NA; J: TRBJ2-7; D: NA; CDR3: CASSFSTGGIYEQYF; DNA: TGTGCCAGCAGTTTTTCCACCGGTGGCATTTACGAGCAGTACTTC
length: 14; V: TRBV6-2/TRBV6-3; size: NA; J: TRBJ1-1; D: NA; CDR3: CASRRDFLNTEAFF; DNA: TGTGCCAGCAGGAGGGACTTCCTGAACACTGAAGCTTTCTTT
length: 13; V: TRBV29-1; size: NA; J: TRBJ1-4; D: NA; CDR3: CSVEESAGEKLFF; DNA: TGCAGCGTTGAAGAAAGCGCGGGGGAAAAACTGTTTTTT